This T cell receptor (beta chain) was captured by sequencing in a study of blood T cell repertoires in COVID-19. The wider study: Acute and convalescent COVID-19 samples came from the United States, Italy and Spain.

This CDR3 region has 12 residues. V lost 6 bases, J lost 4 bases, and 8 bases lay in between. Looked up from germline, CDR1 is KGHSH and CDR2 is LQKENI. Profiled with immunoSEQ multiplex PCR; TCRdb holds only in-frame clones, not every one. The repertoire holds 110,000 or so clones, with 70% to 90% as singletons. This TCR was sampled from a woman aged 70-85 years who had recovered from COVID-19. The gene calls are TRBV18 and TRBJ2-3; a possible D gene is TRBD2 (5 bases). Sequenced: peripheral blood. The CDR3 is CASSRGPDTQYF. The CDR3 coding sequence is TGTGCCAGCTCTCGGGGTCCAGATACGCAGTATTTT.